A selection of T cell receptor beta chains follows, all from one sample in a study of cytomegalovirus exposure and HLA in healthy donors. Some clones are missing from TCRdb's copy, which holds only in-frame ones; the method was immunoSEQ multiplex PCR. This table has roughly 100,000 clones, just under 80% appearing once. The sample comprised PBMCs. Receptors originate from a young man in good health and CMV-seronegative. CDR3s include the opening cysteine and the closing phenylalanine or tryptophan. D genes are given only for firm matches. Size values are once, few and many counts, or a class for expanded clones, and some rows have none.

abundance: once
d_gene: NA
v_gene: TRBV27
j_gene: TRBJ2-3
CDR3nt: TGTGCCAGCATTGTTAGAGATACGCAGTATTTT
CDR3aa: CASIVRDTQYF

abundance: NA
d_gene: TRBD2
v_gene: TRBV7-2
j_gene: TRBJ2-1
CDR3nt: TGTGCCAGCAGCTTAGCGAGTACGGGGGGGGAGCAGTTCTTC
CDR3aa: CASSLASTGGEQFF

abundance: NA
d_gene: NA
v_gene: TRBV18
j_gene: TRBJ1-5
CDR3nt: TGTGCCAGCTCACCAATGGAGGAGGACCCCCAGCATTTT
CDR3aa: CASSPMEEDPQHF

abundance: NA
d_gene: NA
v_gene: TRBV5-6
j_gene: TRBJ1-4
CDR3nt: TGTGCCAGCAGCATTGAGCGGCCCGCAACTAATGAAAAACTGTTTTTT
CDR3aa: CASSIERPATNEKLFF

abundance: few
d_gene: TRBD1
v_gene: TRBV7-9
j_gene: TRBJ1-4
CDR3nt: TGTGCCAGCAGCTCGACAGGGGGCGGGGGTGAAAAACTGTTTTTT
CDR3aa: CASSSTGGGGEKLFF

abundance: NA
d_gene: TRBD1
v_gene: TRBV7-9
j_gene: TRBJ1-4
CDR3nt: TGTGCCAGCAGCTGGGACGACAGGGGGTTTTCTGAAAAACTGTTTTTT
CDR3aa: CASSWDDRGFSEKLFF

abundance: NA
d_gene: NA
v_gene: TRBV27
j_gene: TRBJ2-7
CDR3nt: TGTGCCAGCAGGACAGGTGGAGCCTACGAGCAGTACTTC
CDR3aa: CASRTGGAYEQYF

abundance: NA
d_gene: TRBD2
v_gene: TRBV5-6
j_gene: TRBJ2-7
CDR3nt: TGTGCCAGCAGCTGGGGGGGCGAGCAGTACTTC
CDR3aa: CASSWGGEQYF

abundance: NA
d_gene: TRBD1
v_gene: TRBV10-1
j_gene: TRBJ1-1
CDR3nt: TGCGCCAGCAGCCAAGGTTTGGACAGGGAAGCTTTCTTT
CDR3aa: CASSQGLDREAFF

abundance: NA
d_gene: NA
v_gene: TRBV5-1
j_gene: TRBJ2-1
CDR3nt: TGCGCCAGCAGCTGGGGACATATATACAATGAGCAGTTCTTC
CDR3aa: CASSWGHIYNEQFF

abundance: NA
d_gene: NA
v_gene: TRBV10-1
j_gene: TRBJ2-7
CDR3nt: TGCGCCAGCAGTGGGGACTTATCCGGCGAGCAGTACTTC
CDR3aa: CASSGDLSGEQYF